This TCR beta chain was sequenced during a study of cytomegalovirus exposure and HLA in healthy donors. This CDR3 region has 14 residues. Trimming took 5 bases from V and 8 from J, leaving 16 bases between them. Germline CDR1 reads SGHTA; CDR2 reads FQGTGA. This PCR relied on a set of 60 Vbeta primers and 13 Jbeta primers. Repertoires were generated with immunoSEQ multiplex PCR, while TCRdb's copy carries only in-frame clones and drops some. The data show 200,000 to 250,000 clones, 76% seen once. This receptor was identified in a man aged 18 to 29 in good health and CMV-seronegative. The V call is TRBV7-3, the J call TRBJ2-1; TRBD1 is a possible D gene (8 bases). Sample: PBMCs. The DNA for the CDR3 is TGTGCCAGCAGCCCGACAGGGGCGGGGGATGAGCAGTTCTTC. It codes for CASSPTGAGDEQFF. The full variable domain, rest sourced from reference TRBV7-3 and TRBJ2-1, is GAGVSQTPSNKVTEKGKYVELRCDPISGHTALYWYRQSLGQGPEFLIYFQGTGAADDSGLPNDRFFAVRPEGSVSTLKIQRTERGDSAVYLCASSPTGAGDEQFFGPGTRLTVL.